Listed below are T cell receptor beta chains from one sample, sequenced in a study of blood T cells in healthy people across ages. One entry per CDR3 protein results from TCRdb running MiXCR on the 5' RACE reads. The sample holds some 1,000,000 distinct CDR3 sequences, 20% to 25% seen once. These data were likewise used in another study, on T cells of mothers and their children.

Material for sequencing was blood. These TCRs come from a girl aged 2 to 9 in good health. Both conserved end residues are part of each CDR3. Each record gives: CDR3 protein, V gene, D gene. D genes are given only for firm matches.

CASSPPGTGTSGQYF | TRBV18 | TRBD1
CSATERGKNIQYF | TRBV20-1 | TRBD2
CSARLAGLNTEAFF | TRBV20-1 | .
CSARDPGTEAYEQYF | TRBV20-1 | .
CASRASGSSYNEQFF | TRBV12-3/TRBV12-4 | .
CSVAGTGDIQYF | TRBV29-1 | .
CASSGGLAVNTGELFF | TRBV6-1 | TRBD2
CASSQVPTEELFF | TRBV4-1 | .
CATSDFGGAEAFF | TRBV24-1 | .
CASRNRGLDYGYTF | TRBV12-3/TRBV12-4 | .
CSASSGVGIQYF | TRBV20-1 | .
CASSYPGPYNEQFF | TRBV6-2/TRBV6-3 | .
CASSLARDSADF | TRBV28 | .
CASSFGRHSGNTIYF | TRBV28 | .
CAGKRGGGWEETQYF | TRBV6-1 | .
CASSEDGGTKTQYF | TRBV2 | .
CASSFNDRVLTGYTF | TRBV11-2 | TRBD1
CAISESWGRDYEQYF | TRBV10-3 | .
CSASSGSQNTEAFF | TRBV20-1 | .
CASSPKGKGDYGYTF | TRBV4-2 | .
CASSIMGTRPYEQYF | TRBV21-1 | .
CASSTGDGEKLFF | TRBV6-5 | TRBD1
CASSGTYEQYF | TRBV2 | .
CASSPQGTGSLGYTF | TRBV5-1 | TRBD1
CASSDGQATDTQYF | TRBV6-1 | .
CASAGQGRGDTQYF | TRBV12-3/TRBV12-4 | TRBD1
CSKGGPRTDTQYF | TRBV20-1 | .
CSAVGIEGAWAEAFF | TRBV29-1 | TRBD1
CASSLWHIDGYTF | TRBV12-3/TRBV12-4 | .
CASSPAGAEQFF | TRBV25-1 | TRBD2
CASSPDGINEQFF | TRBV7-6 | .
CASSPSGTNTEAFF | TRBV13 | .
CASSLAVTMNTEAFF | TRBV28 | .
CASSQTYSSGGRNEQFF | TRBV4-3 | TRBD2
CASSLADSTDTQYF | TRBV6-2/TRBV6-3 | TRBD2
CASSQERDLNTEAFF | TRBV4-3 | .
CASSFTSEEQFF | TRBV5-1 | TRBD2
CASSEQGANTEAFF | TRBV2 | TRBD1
CASTLSPGGIHGYTF | TRBV19 | .
CASSSGPIDNTGELFF | TRBV7-8 | .